This T cell receptor (beta chain) was captured in a study of blood T cell repertoires in COVID-19. Study-wide background: Samples representing acute and convalescent COVID-19 were sourced from the United States, Italy and Spain. PBMCs, B-cell-depleted T cells, or T cells provided the cDNA or gDNA that made up the material.

Unmatched junction bases numbered 7, after V lost 6 bases and J lost 3 bases. The germline V gene has CDR1 SNHLY and CDR2 FYNNEI. The CDR3 is 15 residues long. Per the study methods: It was from reference gene primer amplification that nucleated cell counts were estimated. Libraries were prepared by immunoSEQ multiplex PCR; TCRdb keeps only in-frame clonotypes and omits some of them. For V, J and clone size, that table is used; D and trimming come from the DNA. The repertoire consists of 200,000 to 300,000 clones, with around 84% occurring once and the leading ten covering under 5.5%. Sequencing was performed on peripheral blood. The sequence came from a man aged 55 to 70 with acute or convalescent COVID-19. The chain couples TRBV2 to TRBJ2-7; 11 nucleotides agree with TRBD1. The CDR3 nucleotides are TGTGCCAGCAGGTGGGGACAGGGGGGACTCTACGAGCAGTACTTC. Protein sequence: CASRWGQGGLYEQYF.